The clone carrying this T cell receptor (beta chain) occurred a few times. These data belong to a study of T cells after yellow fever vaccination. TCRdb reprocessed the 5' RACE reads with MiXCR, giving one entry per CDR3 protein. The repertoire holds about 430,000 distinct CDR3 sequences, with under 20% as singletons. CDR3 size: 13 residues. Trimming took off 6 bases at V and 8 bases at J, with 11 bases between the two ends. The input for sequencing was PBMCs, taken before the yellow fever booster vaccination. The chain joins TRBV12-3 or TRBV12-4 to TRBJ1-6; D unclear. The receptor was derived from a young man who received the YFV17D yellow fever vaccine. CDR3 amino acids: CASSPQRDSPLHF. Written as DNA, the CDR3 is TGTGCCAGCAGCCCCCAAAGGGATTCACCCCTCCACTTT.